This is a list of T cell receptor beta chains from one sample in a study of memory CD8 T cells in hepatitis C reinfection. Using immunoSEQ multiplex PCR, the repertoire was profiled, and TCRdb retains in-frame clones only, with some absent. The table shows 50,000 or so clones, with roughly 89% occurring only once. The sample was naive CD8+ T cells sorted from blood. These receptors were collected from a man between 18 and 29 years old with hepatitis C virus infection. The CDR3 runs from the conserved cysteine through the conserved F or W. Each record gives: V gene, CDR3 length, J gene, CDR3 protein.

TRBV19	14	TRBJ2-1	CASSILGTANEQFF
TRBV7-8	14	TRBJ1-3	CASSFDSSGNTIYF
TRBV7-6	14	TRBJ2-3	CASSPQEYTDTQYF
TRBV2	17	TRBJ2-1	CASSQTGNIISYNEQFF
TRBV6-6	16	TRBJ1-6	CASSYGGQGVNSPLHF
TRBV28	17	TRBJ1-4	CASSFVGRGALGEKLFF
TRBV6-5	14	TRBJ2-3	CASSLAGGTDTQYF
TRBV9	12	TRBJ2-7	CASSGGGGEQYF
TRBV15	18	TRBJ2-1	CATSRRKGAGSPNNEQFF
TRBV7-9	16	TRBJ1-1	CASSTPGQGLGTEAFF
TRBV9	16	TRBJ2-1	CASSVEIGQGVDEQFF
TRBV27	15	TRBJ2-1	CASSLVTAGAYEQFF
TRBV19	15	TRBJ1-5	CASSIGQGVGQPQHF
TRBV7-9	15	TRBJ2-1	CASSLGQGYVNEQFF
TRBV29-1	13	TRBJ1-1	CSVVSGWNTEAFF
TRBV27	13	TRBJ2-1	CASSWDRYNEQFF
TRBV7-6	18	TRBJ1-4	CASSSNFGQSATNEKLFF
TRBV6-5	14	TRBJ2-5	CATQRNRGKETQYF
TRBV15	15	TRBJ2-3	CATSRSRGRTDTQYF
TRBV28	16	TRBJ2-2	CASSAEGTVNTGELFF
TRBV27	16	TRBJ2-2	CASSPGLAGVHGELFF
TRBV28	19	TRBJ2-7	CASKGFEGLAGAFSYEQYF
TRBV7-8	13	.	CASSVGTFYEQYF
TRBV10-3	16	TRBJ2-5	CAISEGLAGVRETQYF
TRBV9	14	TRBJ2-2	CASSPSGGGGELFF
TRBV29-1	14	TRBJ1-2	CSVEGAGGEPGYTF
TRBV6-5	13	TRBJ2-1	CASSWGLANEQFF
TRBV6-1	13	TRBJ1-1	CASSPRVSAEAFF
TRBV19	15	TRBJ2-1	CASSIILAGSNEQFF
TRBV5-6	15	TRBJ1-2	CASSLTDRAEYGYTF
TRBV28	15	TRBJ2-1	CASRPIAGGYNEQFF
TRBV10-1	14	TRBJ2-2	CASSHRENTGELFF
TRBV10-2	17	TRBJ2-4	CASSATSSGGIKNIQYF
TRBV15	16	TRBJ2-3	CATSRRAPLATDTQYF
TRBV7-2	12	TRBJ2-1	CASDVGVNEQFF
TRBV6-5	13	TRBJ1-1	CASSFTENTEAFF
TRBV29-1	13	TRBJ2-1	CSVGGLALNEQFF
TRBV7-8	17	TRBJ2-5	CASSLAISGISQETQYF
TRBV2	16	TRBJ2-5	CASSAGTFRGGETQYF
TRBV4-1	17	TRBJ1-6	CASSHPGGWGDSSPLHF
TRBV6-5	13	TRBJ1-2	CASSYGARGGYTF
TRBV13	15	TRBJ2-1	CASSRGSRSYNEQFF
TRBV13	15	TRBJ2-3	CASSLAGPSTDTQYF
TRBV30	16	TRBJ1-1	CAWSTDTGFGSTEAFF
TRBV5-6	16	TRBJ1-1	CASSLPGGGMNTEAFF
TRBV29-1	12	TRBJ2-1	CSPGTVYNEQFF
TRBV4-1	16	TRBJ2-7	CASSPAPASGFYEQYF
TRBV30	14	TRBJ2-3	CAWDSGGAGDTQYF
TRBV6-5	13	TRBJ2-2	CASSSSGTGELFF
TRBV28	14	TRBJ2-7	CASSSRTSGYEQYF
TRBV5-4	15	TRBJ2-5	CASSPPGQGAETQYF
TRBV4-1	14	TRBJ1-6	CASSHSGVSSPLHF
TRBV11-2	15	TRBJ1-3	CASSDTGTGGNTIYF
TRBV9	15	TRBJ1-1	CASSGGGGGSSEAFF
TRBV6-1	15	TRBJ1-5	CASSEGEYSNQPQHF
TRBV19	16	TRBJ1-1	CASSMRQGGLNTEAFF
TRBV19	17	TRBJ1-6	CASREPGQGRDNSPLHF
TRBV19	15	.	CASSIGQGRAYEQYF
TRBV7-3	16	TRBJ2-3	CASSLSASGRVDTQYF